This TCR beta chain was recorded in a study of T cells in Graves' hyperthyroidism and ophthalmopathy. TCR beta CDR3 sequences were amplified from RNA transcripts. The TCR CDR3 first-round RT-PCR relied on the HTBI primer set. TCRdb analysed the multiplex PCR reads with MiXCR anew, one entry per CDR3 protein. The table shows 500,000 to 600,000 distinct CDR3 sequences, with 46% occurring only once. Per the germline V gene, CDR1 is SGHVS and CDR2 is FQNEAQ. The CDR3 extends over 12 amino acids. Trimming took 1 base from V and 7 from J, leaving 6 bases between them. The sample was peripheral blood or thyroid tissue (not recorded which). This sequence joins TRBV7-8 and TRBJ2-3, with D perhaps matching TRBD1 (5 bases). The receptor was derived from an adult woman with Graves' disease, either hyperthyroidism or ophthalmopathy (not recorded which). The CDR3: CASSLEGNTQYF. DNA of the CDR3: TGTGCCAGCAGCTTAGAGGGGAATACGCAGTATTTT.